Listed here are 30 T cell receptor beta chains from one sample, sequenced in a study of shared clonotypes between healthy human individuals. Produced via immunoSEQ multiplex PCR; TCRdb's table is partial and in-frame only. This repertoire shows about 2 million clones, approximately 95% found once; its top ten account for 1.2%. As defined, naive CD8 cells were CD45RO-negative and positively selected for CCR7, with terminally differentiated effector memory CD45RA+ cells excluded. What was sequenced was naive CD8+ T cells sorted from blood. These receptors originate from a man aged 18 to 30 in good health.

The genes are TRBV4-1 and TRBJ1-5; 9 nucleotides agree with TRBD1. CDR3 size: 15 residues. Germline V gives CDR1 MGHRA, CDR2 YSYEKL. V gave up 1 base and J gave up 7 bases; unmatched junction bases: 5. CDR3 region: CASSQGTGTGQPQHF. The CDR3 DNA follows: TGCGCCAGCAGCCAAGGTACTGGGACAGGGCAGCCCCAGCATTTT.

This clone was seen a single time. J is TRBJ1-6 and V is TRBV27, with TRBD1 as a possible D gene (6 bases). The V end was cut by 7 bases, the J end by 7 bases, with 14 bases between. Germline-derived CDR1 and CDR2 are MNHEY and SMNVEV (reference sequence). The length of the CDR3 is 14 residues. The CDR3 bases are TGTGCCAGCACCTTGAGGGGGGCCAATTCACCCCTCCACTTT. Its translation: CASTLRGANSPLHF.

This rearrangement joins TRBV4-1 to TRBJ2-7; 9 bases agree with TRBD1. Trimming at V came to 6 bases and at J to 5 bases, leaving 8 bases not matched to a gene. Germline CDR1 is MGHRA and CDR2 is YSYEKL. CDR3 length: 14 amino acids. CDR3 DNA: TGCGCCAGCAGTAGAGACAGGGGGGTAAACGAGCAGTACTTC. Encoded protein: CASSRDRGVNEQYF.

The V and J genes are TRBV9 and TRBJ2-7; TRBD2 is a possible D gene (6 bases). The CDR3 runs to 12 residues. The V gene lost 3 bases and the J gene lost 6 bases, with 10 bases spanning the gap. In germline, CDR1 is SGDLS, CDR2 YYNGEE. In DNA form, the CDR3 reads TGTGCCAGCAGCGAGGGAGGAGGCGAGCAGTACTTC. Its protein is CASSEGGGEQYF.

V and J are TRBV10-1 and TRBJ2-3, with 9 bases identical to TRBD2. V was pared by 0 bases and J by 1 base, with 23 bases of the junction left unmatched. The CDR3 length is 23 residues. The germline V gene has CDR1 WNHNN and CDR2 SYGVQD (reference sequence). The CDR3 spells CASSESHYGLAQKLELRTDTQYF. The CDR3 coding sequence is TGCGCCAGCAGTGAGTCCCATTATGGACTAGCGCAGAAACTAGAACTTCGCACAGATACGCAGTATTTT.

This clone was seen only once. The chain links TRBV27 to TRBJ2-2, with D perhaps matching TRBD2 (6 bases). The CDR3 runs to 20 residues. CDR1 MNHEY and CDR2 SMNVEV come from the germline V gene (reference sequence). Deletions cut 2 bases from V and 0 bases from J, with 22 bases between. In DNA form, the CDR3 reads TGTGCCAGCAGTTTAACCTGGGCGGCAGGCTGGGGGGCGAACACCGGGGAGCTGTTTTTT. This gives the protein CASSLTWAAGWGANTGELFF.

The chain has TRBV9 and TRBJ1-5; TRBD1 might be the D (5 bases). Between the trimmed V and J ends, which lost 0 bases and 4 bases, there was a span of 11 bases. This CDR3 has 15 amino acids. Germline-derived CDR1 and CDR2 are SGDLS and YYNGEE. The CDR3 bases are TGTGCCAGCAGCGTAGGCGGGGGGATAAATCAGCCCCAGCATTTT. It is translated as CASSVGGGINQPQHF.

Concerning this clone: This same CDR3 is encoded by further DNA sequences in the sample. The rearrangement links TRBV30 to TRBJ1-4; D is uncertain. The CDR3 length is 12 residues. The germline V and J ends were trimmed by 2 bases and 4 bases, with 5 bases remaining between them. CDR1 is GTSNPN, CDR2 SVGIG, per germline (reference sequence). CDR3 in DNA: TGTGCCTGGAGTTCCCTTAATGAAAAACTGTTTTTT. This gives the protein CAWSSLNEKLFF.

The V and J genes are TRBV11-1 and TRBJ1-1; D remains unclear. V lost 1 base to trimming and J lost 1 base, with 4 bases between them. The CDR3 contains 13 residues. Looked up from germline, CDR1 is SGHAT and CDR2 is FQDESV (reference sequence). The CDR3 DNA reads TGTGCCAGCAGCTTAGGCTGGAACACTGAAGCTTTCTTT. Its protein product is CASSLGWNTEAFF.

The chain's CDR3 is CASSIDSAGPLYEQYF. The CDR3 nucleotides are TGTGCCAGTAGTATAGATTCAGCTGGACCTCTCTACGAGCAGTACTTC. The chain uses TRBV19 and TRBJ2-7; unclear D gene. The CDR3 loop spans 16 amino acids. The V gene's germline CDR1 is LNHDA and CDR2 SQIVND (reference sequence). Trimming shortened V by 0 bases and J by 3 bases, and 15 bases separated the two germline ends. The whole variable domain, filled in from reference TRBV19 and TRBJ2-7, reads DGGITQSPKYLFRKEGQNVTLSCEQNLNHDAMYWYRQDPGQGLRLIYYSQIVNDFQKGDIAEGYSVSREKKESFPLTVTSAQKNPTAFYLCASSIDSAGPLYEQYFGPGTRLTVT.

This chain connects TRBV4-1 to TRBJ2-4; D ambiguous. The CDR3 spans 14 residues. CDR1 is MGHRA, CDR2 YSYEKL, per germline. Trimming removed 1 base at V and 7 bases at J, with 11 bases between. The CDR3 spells CASSQVSTSNIQYF. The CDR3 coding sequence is TGCGCCAGCAGCCAAGTGTCCACGTCTAACATTCAGTACTTC.

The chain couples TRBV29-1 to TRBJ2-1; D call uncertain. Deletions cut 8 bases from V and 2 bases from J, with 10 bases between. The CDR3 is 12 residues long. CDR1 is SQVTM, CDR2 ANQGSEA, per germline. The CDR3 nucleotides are TGCAGCAGCTCAGGAACCTACAATGAGCAGTTCTTC. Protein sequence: CSSSGTYNEQFF.

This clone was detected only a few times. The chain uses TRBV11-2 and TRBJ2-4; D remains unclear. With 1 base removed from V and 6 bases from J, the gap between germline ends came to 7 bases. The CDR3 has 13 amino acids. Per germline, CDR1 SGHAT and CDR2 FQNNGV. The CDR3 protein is CASSLGVTNIQYF. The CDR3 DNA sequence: TGTGCCAGCAGCTTAGGGGTAACAAACATTCAGTACTTC.

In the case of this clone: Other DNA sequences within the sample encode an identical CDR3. The CDR3 DNA is TGTGCCAGCAGCTTAAGGGGTTCCTACGAGCAGTACTTC. Translating it yields CASSLRGSYEQYF. The V and J genes are TRBV11-3 and TRBJ2-7, with TRBD1 as a possible D gene (5 bases). This CDR3 contains 13 residues. V was trimmed by 2 bases and J by 1 base, leaving 6 bases between them. The germline V gene encodes CDR1 SGHNT and CDR2 YENEEA.

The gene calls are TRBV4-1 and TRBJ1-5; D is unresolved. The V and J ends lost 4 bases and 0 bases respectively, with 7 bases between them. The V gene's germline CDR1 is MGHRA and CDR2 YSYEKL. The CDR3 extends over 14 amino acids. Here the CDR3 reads CASSPEHSNQPQHF. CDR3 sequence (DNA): TGCGCCAGCAGCCCAGAGCATAGCAATCAGCCCCAGCATTTT.

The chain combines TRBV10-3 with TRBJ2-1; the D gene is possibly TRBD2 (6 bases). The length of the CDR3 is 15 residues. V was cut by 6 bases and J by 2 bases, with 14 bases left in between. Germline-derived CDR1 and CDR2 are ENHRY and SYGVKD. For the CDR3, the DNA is TGTGCCATCAGCCCGGGACTTTCCACCTACAATGAGCAGTTCTTC. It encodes CAISPGLSTYNEQFF.

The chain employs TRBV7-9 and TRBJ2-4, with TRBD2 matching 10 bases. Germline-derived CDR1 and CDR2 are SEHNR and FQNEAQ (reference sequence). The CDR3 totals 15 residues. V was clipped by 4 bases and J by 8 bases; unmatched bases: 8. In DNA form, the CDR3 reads TGTGCCAGCAGCTCCTCCCTAGCGGGAGATGACATTCAGTACTTC. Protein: CASSSSLAGDDIQYF.

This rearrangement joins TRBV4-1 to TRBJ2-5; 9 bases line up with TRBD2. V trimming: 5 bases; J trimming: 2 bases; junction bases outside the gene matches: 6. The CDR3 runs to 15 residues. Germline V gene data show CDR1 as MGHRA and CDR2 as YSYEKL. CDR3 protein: CASSLQTSGQETQYF. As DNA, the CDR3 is TGCGCCAGCAGCTTACAGACTAGCGGTCAAGAGACCCAGTACTTC.

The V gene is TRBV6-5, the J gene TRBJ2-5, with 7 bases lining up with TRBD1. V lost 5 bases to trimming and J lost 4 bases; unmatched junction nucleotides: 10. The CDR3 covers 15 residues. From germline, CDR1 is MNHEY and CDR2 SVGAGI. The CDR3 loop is CASSLYGQAGETQYF. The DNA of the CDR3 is TGTGCCAGCAGTCTTTACGGACAGGCGGGAGAGACCCAGTACTTC.

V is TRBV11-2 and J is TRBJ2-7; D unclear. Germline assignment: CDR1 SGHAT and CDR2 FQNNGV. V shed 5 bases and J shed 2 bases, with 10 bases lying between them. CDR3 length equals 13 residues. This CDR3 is CASSPGKAYEQYF. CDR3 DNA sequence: TGTGCCAGCAGCCCTGGGAAAGCCTACGAGCAGTACTTC.

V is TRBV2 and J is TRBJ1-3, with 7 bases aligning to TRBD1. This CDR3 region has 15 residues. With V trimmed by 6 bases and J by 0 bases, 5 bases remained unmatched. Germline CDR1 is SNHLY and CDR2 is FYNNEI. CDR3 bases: TGTGCCAGCAGCGCTACAGGGGTCTCTGGAAACACCATATATTTT. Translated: CASSATGVSGNTIYF.

In DNA form, the CDR3 reads TGCGCCAGCAGCCGGCACGAAAACACAGATACGCAGTATTTT. Its protein is CASSRHENTDTQYF. The chain uses TRBV4-1 and TRBJ2-3; D unclear. The V end lost 4 bases, the J end lost 2 bases, and 10 bases lay between the germline ends. The germline V gene encodes CDR1 MGHRA and CDR2 YSYEKL. This CDR3 contains 14 residues.

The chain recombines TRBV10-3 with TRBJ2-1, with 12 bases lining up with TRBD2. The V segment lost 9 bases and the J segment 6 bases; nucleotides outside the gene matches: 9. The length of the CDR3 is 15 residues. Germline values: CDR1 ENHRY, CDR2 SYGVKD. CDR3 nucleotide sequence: TGTGCCATTTCCCTAGCGGGAGGGCCGGTCAATGAGCAGTTCTTC. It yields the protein CAISLAGGPVNEQFF.

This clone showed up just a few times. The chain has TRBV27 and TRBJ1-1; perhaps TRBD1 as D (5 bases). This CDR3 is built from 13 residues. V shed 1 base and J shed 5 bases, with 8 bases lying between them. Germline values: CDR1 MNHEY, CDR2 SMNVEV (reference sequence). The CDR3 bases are TGTGCCAGCAGTTTATGGAGGGGAACTGAAGCTTTCTTT. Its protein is CASSLWRGTEAFF.

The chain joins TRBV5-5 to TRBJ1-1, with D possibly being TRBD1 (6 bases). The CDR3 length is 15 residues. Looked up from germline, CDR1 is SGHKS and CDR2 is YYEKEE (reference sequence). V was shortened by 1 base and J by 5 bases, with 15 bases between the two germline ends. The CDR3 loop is CASSLSRGPGTEAFF. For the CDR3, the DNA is TGTGCCAGCAGCTTGTCCCGGGGGCCGGGGACTGAAGCTTTCTTT.

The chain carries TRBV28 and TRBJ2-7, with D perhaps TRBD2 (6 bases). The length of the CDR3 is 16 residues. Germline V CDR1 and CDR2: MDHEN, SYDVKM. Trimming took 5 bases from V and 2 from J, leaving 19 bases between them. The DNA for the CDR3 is TGTGCCAGCAGTACGTCTCCGGGACTCGCCCCCTACGAGCAGTACTTC. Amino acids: CASSTSPGLAPYEQYF.

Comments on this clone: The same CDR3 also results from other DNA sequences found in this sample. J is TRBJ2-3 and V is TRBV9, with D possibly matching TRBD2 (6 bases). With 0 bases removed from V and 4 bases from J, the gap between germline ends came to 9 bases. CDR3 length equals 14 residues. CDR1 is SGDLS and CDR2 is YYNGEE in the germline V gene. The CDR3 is CASSVEGTADTQYF. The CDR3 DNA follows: TGTGCCAGCAGCGTAGAAGGGACTGCAGATACGCAGTATTTT.

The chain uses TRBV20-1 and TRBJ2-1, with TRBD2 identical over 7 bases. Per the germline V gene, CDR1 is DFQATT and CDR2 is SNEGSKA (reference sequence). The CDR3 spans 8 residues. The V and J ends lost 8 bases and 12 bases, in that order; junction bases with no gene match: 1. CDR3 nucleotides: TGCAGTCCGGGGGGGCAGTTCTTC. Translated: CSPGGQFF.

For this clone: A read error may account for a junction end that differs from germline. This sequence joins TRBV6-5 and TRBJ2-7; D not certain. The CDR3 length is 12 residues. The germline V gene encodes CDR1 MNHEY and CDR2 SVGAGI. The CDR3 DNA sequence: TGTGCCAGCAGTTCGCGGACCGATAGCTTGAACTTC. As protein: CASSSRTDSLNF.

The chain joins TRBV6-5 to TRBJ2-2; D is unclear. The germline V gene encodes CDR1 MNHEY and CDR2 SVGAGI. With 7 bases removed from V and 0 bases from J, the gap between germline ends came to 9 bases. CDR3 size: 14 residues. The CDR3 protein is CASKVLSNTGELFF. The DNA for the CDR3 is TGTGCCAGCAAGGTCCTCTCGAACACCGGGGAGCTGTTTTTT.